This T cell receptor (beta chain) was retrieved from a study of metastatic and nonmetastatic thyroid tumors. V was clipped by 5 bases and J by 7 bases, with 23 bases between them. Germline lookup yields CDR1 PRHDT and CDR2 FYEKMQ (reference sequence). The CDR3 contains 16 residues. TCRdb re-clonotyped the PCR reads through MiXCR. The sample includes 29,000 or so clones, 3.5% to 4.5% of them seen just once. Thyroid surgery was preceded by no treatment in any patient. This clone was detected many times. This chain connects TRBV13 to TRBJ1-2, with D perhaps TRBD1 (6 bases). This clonotype originated in a female donor with papillary thyroid cancer or a benign thyroid nodule (not recorded which). Some clones in this sample may be carry-over from other donors' samples. Specimen: blood. This CDR3 reads CASSQTGRGFISGYTF. DNA for the CDR3: TGTGCCAGCAGCCAAACGGGGAGGGGGTTTATATCTGGCTACACCTTC.